What follows are 13 T cell receptor beta chains derived from one specimen sequenced in a study of vaccination and CD4 T cells after COVID-19. Antigens for these TCRs are unknown. Regarding treatment: roughly ten-day PBMC culture with coronavirus spike peptide pools or control peptides (ViraFEST assay). Oncomine TCR Beta short-read sequencing was applied to DNA from cultured CD4+ T cells. One entry per CDR3 protein, called by TCRdb with MiXCR from the PCR reads. Among roughly 7,500 distinct CDR3 sequences, about 46% were seen once, and the ten largest hold approximately 21%. The specimen was CD4+ T cells from blood, cultured in vitro. These receptor sequences come from a human donor who had recovered from COVID-19.

CDR3 nucleotide sequence: TGTGCCAGCAGTTACGGGGTTGGCGAGCAGTACTTC. It yields the protein CASSYGVGEQYF. V usage is TRBV6-2 or TRBV6-3 and J usage is TRBJ2-7; D not certain. Germline assignment: CDR1 MNHEY and CDR2 SVGEGT. V lost 2 bases and J 6 bases, leaving 8 bases between the germline ends. The CDR3 sequence is 12 residues long.

This chain connects TRBV30 to TRBJ2-7; a possible D gene is TRBD2 (6 bases). The ends were cut back, 4 bases at V and 4 bases at J, with 17 bases in the middle. The germline V gene encodes CDR1 GTSNPN and CDR2 SVGIG (reference sequence). This CDR3 region has 14 residues. The CDR3 is CAWMSAGPVYEQYF. The CDR3 DNA reads TGTGCCTGGATGTCTGCGGGACCGGTTTACGAGCAGTACTTC.

This clonotype was seen more than once but under ten times. The chain uses TRBV11-2 and TRBJ2-7, with D perhaps matching TRBD2 (5 bases). Germline assignment: CDR1 SGHAT and CDR2 FQNNGV. This CDR3 is 12 amino acids long. V shed 2 bases and J shed 6 bases, with 8 bases lying between them. The CDR3 sequence is CASSLKGSEQYF. The CDR3 DNA is TGTGCCAGCAGCTTAAAAGGGAGCGAGCAGTACTTC.

This chain connects TRBV20-1 to TRBJ1-2; D unresolved. The length of the CDR3 is 11 residues. Looked up from germline, CDR1 is DFQATT and CDR2 is SNEGSKA (reference sequence). Trimming pared 2 bases from V and 3 bases from J, leaving 4 bases between. The CDR3 spells CSARMDYGYTF. The CDR3 DNA reads as TGCAGTGCTAGAATGGACTATGGCTACACCTTC.

The chain carries TRBV25-1 and TRBJ2-1; D remains ambiguous. The germline V gene encodes CDR1 MGHDK and CDR2 SYGVNS. V was shortened by 0 bases and J by 0 bases, with 9 bases between the two germline ends. The CDR3 sequence is 16 residues long. CDR3 bases: TGTGCCAGCAGTGAATACTCTTCAAGCTCCTACAATGAGCAGTTCTTC. It codes for CASSEYSSSSYNEQFF. The whole variable domain, filled in from reference TRBV25-1 and TRBJ2-1, reads EADIYQTPRYLVIGTGKKITLECSQTMGHDKMYWYQQDPGMELHLIHYSYGVNSTEKGDLSSESTVSRIRTEHFPLTLESARPSHTSQYLCASSEYSSSSYNEQFFGPGTRLTVL.

This chain joins TRBV7-2 and TRBJ2-2; 10 bases fit TRBD2. This CDR3 contains 20 residues. The germline CDR1 and CDR2 sequences are SGHTA and FQGNSA. V dropped 1 base and J dropped 1; count of bases not matched to a gene: 12. The CDR3 sequence is CASSLVFVRSGGENTGELFF. CDR3 sequence (DNA): TGTGCCAGCAGCTTAGTCTTCGTGCGGAGCGGGGGGGAGAACACCGGGGAGCTGTTTTTT.

This clonotype was seen just once. The V gene is TRBV20-1, the J gene TRBJ2-2; TRBD2 is a possible D gene (6 bases). The V gene's germline CDR1 is DFQATT and CDR2 SNEGSKA (reference sequence). The CDR3 spans 12 residues. Trimming removed 6 bases from V and 5 bases from J, with 10 bases in between. For the CDR3, the DNA is TGCAGTGCGGGCCGGGGGACCGGGGAGCTGTTTTTT. This gives the protein CSAGRGTGELFF.

The chain couples TRBV19 to TRBJ2-7; 8 bases match TRBD1. CDR3 length: 15 amino acids. In germline, CDR1 is LNHDA, CDR2 SQIVND (reference sequence). After removal of 5 bases from V and 5 bases from J, the junction contained 11 bases not matched to a gene. The CDR3 is CASSYRQGIPHEQYF. In DNA, the CDR3 is TGTGCCAGTAGTTACCGACAGGGGATACCCCACGAGCAGTACTTC.

This chain connects TRBV12-3 or TRBV12-4 to TRBJ2-1; 12 bases are shared with TRBD2. This CDR3 region has 17 residues. Trimming cost V 6 bases and J 3 bases; bases outside gene matches: 9. CDR3 sequence (DNA): TGTGCCAGCAGGCCGGGACTAGCGGGCGGGCACTACAATGAGCAGTTCTTC. Protein product: CASRPGLAGGHYNEQFF.

The chain couples TRBV7-8 to TRBJ2-1, with D uncertain. Trimming removed 0 bases at V and 5 bases at J, with 8 bases between. Germline CDR1 reads SGHVS; CDR2 reads FQNEAQ. The CDR3 contains 14 residues. The CDR3 protein is CASSLAWANNEQFF. The CDR3 nucleotides read TGTGCCAGCAGCTTAGCCTGGGCGAACAATGAGCAGTTCTTC.

V and J are TRBV7-2 and TRBJ1-4; weak D call: TRBD1 (5 bases). With 3 bases removed from V and 10 bases from J, the gap between germline ends came to 12 bases. The CDR3 consists of 13 residues. CDR1 and CDR2 (germline): SGHTA, FQGNSA. CDR3 nucleotide sequence: TGTGCCAGCAGCTTGGCAGGGAGGTTAAAACTGTTTTTT. Protein: CASSLAGRLKLFF. Full variable domain (remainder filled in from reference TRBV7-2 and TRBJ1-4): GAGVSQSPSNKVTEKGKDVELRCDPISGHTALYWYRQSLGQGLEFLIYFQGNSAPDKSGLPSDRFSAERTGGSVSTLTIQRTQQEDSAVYLCASSLAGRLKLFFGSGTQLSVL.

This sequence joins TRBV27 and TRBJ2-1; 14 nucleotides agree with TRBD2. The germline V gene encodes CDR1 MNHEY and CDR2 SMNVEV (reference sequence). V was pared by 7 bases and J by 10 bases, with 12 bases of the junction left unmatched. CDR3 length equals 16 residues. The CDR3 protein is CASNGTSGSQGSEQFF. Written as DNA, the CDR3 is TGTGCCAGCAATGGGACTAGCGGGAGCCAGGGGTCCGAGCAGTTCTTC.

CDR3 sequence: CSASRGGGSTDTQYF. The DNA of the CDR3 is TGCAGTGCTAGCCGGGGGGGCGGTTCCACAGATACGCAGTATTTT. The rearrangement uses TRBV20-1 and TRBJ2-3; 8 bases align to TRBD2. V was clipped by 3 bases and J by 2 bases; unmatched bases: 7. Germline CDR1 is DFQATT and CDR2 is SNEGSKA (reference sequence). This CDR3 comprises 15 residues.